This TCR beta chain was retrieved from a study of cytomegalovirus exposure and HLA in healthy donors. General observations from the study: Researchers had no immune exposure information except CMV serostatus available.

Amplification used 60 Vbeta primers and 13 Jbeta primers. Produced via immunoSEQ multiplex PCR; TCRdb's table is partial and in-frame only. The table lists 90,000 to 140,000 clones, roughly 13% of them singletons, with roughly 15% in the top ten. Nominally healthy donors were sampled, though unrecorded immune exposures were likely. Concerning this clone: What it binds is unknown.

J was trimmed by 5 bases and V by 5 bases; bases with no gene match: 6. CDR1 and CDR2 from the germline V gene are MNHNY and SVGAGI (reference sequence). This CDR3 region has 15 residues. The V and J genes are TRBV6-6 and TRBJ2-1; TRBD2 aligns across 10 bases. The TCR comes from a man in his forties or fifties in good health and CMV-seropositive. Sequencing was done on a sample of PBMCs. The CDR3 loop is CASSGPGLANNEQFF. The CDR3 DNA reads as TGTGCCAGCAGTGGTCCGGGACTAGCGAACAATGAGCAGTTCTTC.